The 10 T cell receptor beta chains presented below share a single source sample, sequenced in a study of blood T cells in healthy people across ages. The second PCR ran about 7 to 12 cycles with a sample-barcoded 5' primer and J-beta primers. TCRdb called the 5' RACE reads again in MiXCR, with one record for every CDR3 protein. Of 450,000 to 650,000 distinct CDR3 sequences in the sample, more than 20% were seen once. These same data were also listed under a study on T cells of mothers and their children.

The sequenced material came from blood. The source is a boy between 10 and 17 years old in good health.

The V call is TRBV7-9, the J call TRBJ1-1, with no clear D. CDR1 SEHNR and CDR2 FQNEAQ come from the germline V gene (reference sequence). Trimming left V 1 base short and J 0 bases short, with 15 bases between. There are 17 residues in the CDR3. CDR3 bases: TGTGCCAGCAGCTTAGGGTTTCGGGAAGGTTTGAACACTGAAGCTTTCTTT. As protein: CASSLGFREGLNTEAFF.

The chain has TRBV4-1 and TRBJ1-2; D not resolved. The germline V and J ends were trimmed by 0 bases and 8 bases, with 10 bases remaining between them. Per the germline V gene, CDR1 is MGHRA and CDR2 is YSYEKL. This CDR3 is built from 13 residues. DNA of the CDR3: TGCGCCAGCAGCCAAGATTCCCCAAGCGGCTACACCTTC. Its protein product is CASSQDSPSGYTF.

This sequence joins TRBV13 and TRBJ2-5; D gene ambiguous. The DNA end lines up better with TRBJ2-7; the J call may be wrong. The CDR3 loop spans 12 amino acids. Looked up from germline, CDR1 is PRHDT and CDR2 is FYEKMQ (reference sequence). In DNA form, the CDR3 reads TGTGCCAGCAGCTTGATGACCTACGAGCAGTACTTC. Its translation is CASSLMTYEQYF.

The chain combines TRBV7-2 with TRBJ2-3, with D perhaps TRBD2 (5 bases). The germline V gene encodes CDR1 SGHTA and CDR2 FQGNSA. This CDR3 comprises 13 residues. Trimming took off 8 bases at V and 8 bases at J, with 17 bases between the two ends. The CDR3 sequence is CASRGNLSPTQYF. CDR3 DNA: TGTGCCAGCCGAGGGAATCTCTCTCCTACGCAGTATTTT.

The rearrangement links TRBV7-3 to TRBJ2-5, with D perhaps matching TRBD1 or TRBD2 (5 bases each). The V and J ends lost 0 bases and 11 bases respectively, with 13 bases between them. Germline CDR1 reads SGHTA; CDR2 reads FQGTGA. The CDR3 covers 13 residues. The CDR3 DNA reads TGTGCCAGCAGCTTAACGGGGGTCGGCGTGCAGTACTTC. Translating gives CASSLTGVGVQYF.

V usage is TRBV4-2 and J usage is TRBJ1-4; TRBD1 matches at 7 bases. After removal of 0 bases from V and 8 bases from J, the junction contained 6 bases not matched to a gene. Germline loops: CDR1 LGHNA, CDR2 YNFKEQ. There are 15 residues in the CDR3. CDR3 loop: CASSQDSGGDEKLFF. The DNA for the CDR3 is TGTGCCAGCAGCCAAGATTCAGGGGGGGACGAAAAACTGTTTTTT.

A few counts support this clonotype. The CDR3 loop reads CASSPRMAEQETQYF. The CDR3 coding sequence is TGTGCCAGCAGTCCGAGAATGGCAGAACAAGAGACCCAGTACTTC. The chain has TRBV28 and TRBJ2-5; D is unresolved. Per germline, CDR1 MDHEN and CDR2 SYDVKM. This CDR3 has 15 residues. V was pared by 5 bases and J by 2 bases, with 15 bases between.

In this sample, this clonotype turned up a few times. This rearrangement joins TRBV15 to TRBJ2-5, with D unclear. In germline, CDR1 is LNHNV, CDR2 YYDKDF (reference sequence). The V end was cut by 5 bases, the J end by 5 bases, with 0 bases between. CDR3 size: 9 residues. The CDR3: CATSETQYF. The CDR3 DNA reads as TGTGCCACCAGCGAGACCCAGTACTTC.

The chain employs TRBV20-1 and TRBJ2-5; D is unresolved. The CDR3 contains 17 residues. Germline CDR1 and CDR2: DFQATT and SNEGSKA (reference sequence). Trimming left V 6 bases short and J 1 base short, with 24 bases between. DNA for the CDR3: TGCAGTGCCAGTTCATACCTCGCGCCAGAAGTCCAAGAGACCCAGTACTTC. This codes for CSASSYLAPEVQETQYF.

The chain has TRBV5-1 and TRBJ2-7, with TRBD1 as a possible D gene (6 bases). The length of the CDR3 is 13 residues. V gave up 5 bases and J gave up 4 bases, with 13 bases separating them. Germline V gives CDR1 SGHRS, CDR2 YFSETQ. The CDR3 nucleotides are TGCGCCAGCAGACCGGGACATCAATACGAGCAGTACTTC. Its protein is CASRPGHQYEQYF.